This T cell receptor beta chain was recorded in a study of control samples from healthy donors and cancer patients. Germline CDR1 SGHTA, CDR2 FQGNSA. J was trimmed by 9 bases and V by 3 bases; bases with no gene match: 10. The CDR3 totals 16 residues. Assay: immunoSEQ multiplex PCR; the TCRdb copy retains only in-frame clones and omits some. The data show roughly 94,000 clones, 70% to 85% seen once. The sample comprised PBMCs. The chain recombines TRBV7-2 with TRBJ2-1, with 11 bases aligning to TRBD2. The receptor comes from a man between 65 and 80 years old with lung cancer. For the CDR3, the DNA is TGTGCCAGCAGCTTTATACCGGGACTAGCGGTAGGTGAGCAGTTCTTC. Residues: CASSFIPGLAVGEQFF.